The 27 T cell receptor beta chains given below trace back to one sample, sequenced in a study of Ad26.COV2.S vaccination and SARS-CoV-2 variants. TCRdb's table, derived via immunoSEQ multiplex PCR, lists solely in-frame clones and lacks some. The repertoire holds fewer than 500,000 clones, with about 90% as singletons. Treatment in this sample: roughly 20 received Ad26.COV2.S at low or high dose, single or two shots; about 5 received placebo; per-sample allocation not given. At day 63 after the first vaccine or placebo injection, samples were drawn. Sequenced material: peripheral blood, taken in a trial of Ad26.COV2.S vaccine versus placebo. Receptors originate from a person between 18 and 65 years old who received the Ad26.COV2.S COVID-19 vaccine or a placebo.

The chain has TRBV6-2 or TRBV6-3 and TRBJ1-1; 9 bases are shared with TRBD1. CDR3 length: 14 amino acids. J was trimmed by 5 bases and V by 4 bases; bases with no gene match: 5. Germline CDR1 reads MNHEY; CDR2 reads SVGEGT. CDR3: CASSLQGAGTEAFF. For the CDR3, the DNA is TGTGCCAGCAGTTTACAGGGGGCTGGTACTGAAGCTTTCTTT.

The CDR3 reads CASSPTGGGAQRDEKLFF. CDR3 in DNA: TGTGCCAGCAGCCCGACAGGTGGTGGGGCCCAGCGGGATGAAAAACTGTTTTTT. The rearrangement links TRBV5-4 to TRBJ1-4; D is perhaps TRBD1 (6 bases). In germline, CDR1 is SGHNT, CDR2 YYREEE (reference sequence). CDR3 length equals 18 residues. The germline V and J ends were trimmed by 4 bases and 6 bases, with 25 bases remaining between them.

The chain has TRBV27 and TRBJ2-7; the match to TRBD2 covers 10 bases. The CDR3 extends over 14 amino acids. Germline-derived CDR1 and CDR2 are MNHEY and SMNVEV (reference sequence). The V gene end was trimmed by 3 bases and the J gene end by 3 bases; junction bases not matched to a gene: 2. This chain's CDR3 is CASSFSGRVYEQYF. CDR3 nucleotide sequence: TGTGCCAGCAGTTTCAGCGGGAGGGTCTACGAGCAGTACTTC.

The CDR3 reads CASSQDHRDRASYEQYF. The DNA for the CDR3 is TGTGCCAGCAGCCAAGATCACCGGGACAGAGCCTCCTACGAGCAGTACTTC. The gene calls are TRBV4-2 and TRBJ2-7; TRBD1 matches 7 bases. CDR1 and CDR2 (germline): LGHNA, YNFKEQ. The CDR3 has 17 residues. V lost 0 bases, J lost 0 bases, and 8 bases stayed unmatched.

The chain couples TRBV6-5 to TRBJ1-1; D unresolved. V lost 5 bases and J 5 bases, leaving 15 bases between the germline ends. The CDR3 contains 14 residues. Germline V lookup: CDR1 MNHEY, CDR2 SVGAGI. The CDR3 nucleotides are TGTGCCAGCAGTACTAGACCCCGCGGGACTGAAGCTTTCTTT. Protein: CASSTRPRGTEAFF.

The chain links TRBV19 to TRBJ2-2, with TRBD1 as a possible D gene (6 bases). This CDR3 region has 12 residues. Germline CDR1 LNHDA, CDR2 SQIVND (reference sequence). V lost 6 bases and J lost 9, with 11 bases in between. CDR3 protein: CASRPGTRELFF. As DNA, the CDR3 is TGTGCCAGTAGGCCAGGGACAAGGGAGCTGTTTTTT.

This clone was picked up one time. The chain recombines TRBV7-2 with TRBJ2-7, with 12 bases lining up with TRBD2. The germline CDR1 and CDR2 sequences are SGHTA and FQGNSA. J was trimmed by 4 bases and V by 3 bases; bases with no gene match: 16. The CDR3 extends over 19 amino acids. CDR3 amino acids: CASSFWSPRTSGKSYEQYF. CDR3 nucleotide sequence: TGTGCCAGCAGCTTTTGGTCACCGAGGACTAGCGGGAAGTCTTACGAGCAGTACTTC.

This chain connects TRBV7-6 to TRBJ2-7, with TRBD2 matching 8 bases. With 0 bases clipped from V and 5 bases from J, the junction kept 3 bases outside the gene matches. The CDR3 consists of 14 residues. Per the germline V gene, CDR1 is SGHVS and CDR2 is FNYEAQ. The CDR3 DNA follows: TGTGCCAGCAGCTTAGCGCACGGGAGGGACGAGCAGTACTTC. It translates to CASSLAHGRDEQYF.

V is TRBV9 and J is TRBJ2-5; 9 positions agree with TRBD2. The CDR3 is 15 residues long. Germline CDR1 SGDLS, CDR2 YYNGEE. Germline trimming cut 3 bases from V and 0 bases from J; bases unmatched to any gene: 3. CDR3 in amino acids: CASSAGTSNQETQYF. CDR3 bases: TGTGCCAGCAGCGCCGGGACTAGCAACCAAGAGACCCAGTACTTC.

This clone showed up just once. The chain joins TRBV5-8 to TRBJ2-1, with D possibly being TRBD1 or TRBD2 (6 bases each). The CDR3 totals 15 residues. Between the trimmed V and J ends, which lost 4 bases and 2 bases, there was a span of 13 bases. Germline values: CDR1 SGHTS, CDR2 YDEGEE. The CDR3 region has the DNA TGTGCCAGCAGCCCGGGGGCCGGGCCCTACAATGAGCAGTTCTTC. Its protein product is CASSPGAGPYNEQFF.

V is TRBV7-6 and J is TRBJ2-3, with TRBD1 matching 7 bases. CDR3 size: 15 residues. Germline assignment: CDR1 SGHVS and CDR2 FNYEAQ. V was clipped by 5 bases and J by 7 bases; unmatched bases: 12. The DNA of the CDR3 is TGTGCCAGCAGCCCCCTTGGGACAGAGACGAATACGCAGTATTTT. It specifies CASSPLGTETNTQYF.

With regard to this clone: The sample contains more than one DNA sequence encoding this CDR3. V usage is TRBV15 and J usage is TRBJ1-5, with D possibly TRBD1 on 6 matching bases. The CDR3 is 14 amino acids. V lost 1 base and J lost 6, with 10 bases in between. Germline-derived CDR1 and CDR2 are LNHNV and YYDKDF (reference sequence). The CDR3 sequence: CATSRGQVSQPQHF. In DNA form, the CDR3 reads TGTGCCACCAGCAGAGGACAGGTCAGTCAGCCCCAGCATTTT.

This chain uses TRBV29-1 with TRBJ2-1; either TRBD1 or TRBD2 may fit D (5 bases each). Germline V gene sequence: CDR1 SQVTM, CDR2 ANQGSEA. V was clipped by 3 bases and J by 6 bases, with 21 bases between them. This CDR3 has 16 amino acids. This CDR3 is CSVEIDSGPITNEQFF. In DNA form, the CDR3 reads TGCAGCGTTGAGATTGATTCGGGACCTATAACCAATGAGCAGTTCTTC.

The V and J genes are TRBV10-2 and TRBJ2-5, with 10 bases lining up with TRBD2. With V trimmed by 0 bases and J by 2 bases, 3 bases remained unmatched. CDR1 is WSHSY, CDR2 SAAADI, per germline. This CDR3 has 16 residues. CDR3 DNA sequence: TGCGCCAGCAGTGAGTCGACTAGCGGGTATCAAGAGACCCAGTACTTC. Translating it yields CASSESTSGYQETQYF.

The CDR3 bases are TGTGCCAGCAGTTTAACCCCGGGATCCACCTACGAGCAGTACTTC. Its translation: CASSLTPGSTYEQYF. The V call is TRBV27, the J call TRBJ2-7; D is perhaps TRBD2 (5 bases). The CDR3 runs to 15 residues. Germline CDR1 MNHEY, CDR2 SMNVEV (reference sequence). The V end was cut by 2 bases, the J end by 2 bases, with 13 bases between.

The gene calls are TRBV14 and TRBJ2-1; D uncertain. V lost 2 bases and J 8 bases, leaving 4 bases between the germline ends. The germline V gene encodes CDR1 SGHDN and CDR2 FVKESK. CDR3 length: 11 residues. Here the CDR3 reads CASSQSYEQFF. DNA for the CDR3: TGTGCCAGCAGCCAAAGTTATGAGCAGTTCTTC.

This chain joins TRBV10-3 and TRBJ2-1; D ambiguous. This CDR3 has 14 residues. Trimming stripped 3 bases from V and 3 bases from J, with 9 bases between. Germline assignment: CDR1 ENHRY and CDR2 SYGVKD. Written as DNA, the CDR3 is TGTGCCATCAGTGATATTGGGCTCTACAATGAGCAGTTCTTC. This sequence encodes CAISDIGLYNEQFF.

In this sample, this clone turned up once. The CDR3, as DNA: TGTGCCAGCACCAATTCCCTCAGGGGCAGCTCCTATAATTCACCCCTCCACTTT. Translation gives CASTNSLRGSSYNSPLHF. The chain carries TRBV28 and TRBJ1-6; tentative D call: TRBD1 (6 bases). This CDR3 region has 18 residues. Germline CDR1 is MDHEN and CDR2 is SYDVKM. V was clipped by 7 bases and J by 0 bases, with 19 bases between them.

J is TRBJ2-7 and V is TRBV29-1, with 7 bases aligning to TRBD1. Germline V gene sequence: CDR1 SQVTM, CDR2 ANQGSEA. The CDR3 runs 17 residues. V gave up 2 bases and J gave up 3 bases; unmatched junction bases: 16. DNA for the CDR3: TGCAGCGTTGAACTCCAGGGGGATGGCGAGGCGGACTACGAGCAGTACTTC. Its protein is CSVELQGDGEADYEQYF.

The CDR3, as DNA: TGTGCCAGCAGTGAAAACGCTGTGGGGGATAGTGGCTACACCTTC. This sequence encodes CASSENAVGDSGYTF. V usage is TRBV25-1 and J usage is TRBJ1-2; D possibly corresponds to TRBD1 (5 bases). CDR1 and CDR2 (germline): MGHDK, SYGVNS. Deletions cut 2 bases from V and 7 bases from J, with 17 bases between. CDR3 length equals 15 residues.

The chain has TRBV4-2 and TRBJ1-6, with 8 positions matching TRBD1. This CDR3 comprises 16 residues. V shed 0 bases, J shed 7 bases, and the junction held 5 bases outside the gene matches. Germline V gene data show CDR1 as LGHNA and CDR2 as YNFKEQ. The CDR3 loop is CASSQDTDRENSPLHF. CDR3 DNA sequence: TGTGCCAGCAGCCAAGATACGGACAGGGAAAATTCACCCCTCCACTTT.

The rearrangement links TRBV10-3 to TRBJ2-7; TRBD1 is a possible D gene (7 bases). Germline assignment: CDR1 ENHRY and CDR2 SYGVKD. This CDR3 region has 14 residues. Trimming shortened V by 6 bases and J by 2 bases, and 14 bases separated the two germline ends. This chain's CDR3 is CAISSGGKAYEQYF. The CDR3, as DNA: TGTGCCATCAGCTCAGGGGGGAAGGCCTACGAGCAGTACTTC.

This chain connects TRBV5-1 to TRBJ2-3; TRBD2 agrees at 11 bases. This CDR3 is built from 16 residues. Germline trimming cut 4 bases from V and 5 bases from J; bases unmatched to any gene: 9. The germline V gene has CDR1 SGHRS and CDR2 YFSETQ. The CDR3 nucleotides read TGCGCCAGCAGCCGAATACTAGCGGGAGACGGAGATACGCAGTATTTT. It specifies CASSRILAGDGDTQYF.

This clone appeared a few times. The chain links TRBV7-6 to TRBJ2-2; 8 nucleotides match TRBD2. Looked up from germline, CDR1 is SGHVS and CDR2 is FNYEAQ. The CDR3 loop spans 16 amino acids. Trimming cost V 3 bases and J 1 base; bases outside gene matches: 4. The CDR3 region has the DNA TGTGCCAGCAGCTTTAGCGGGATCAGGAACACCGGGGAGCTGTTTTTT. This translates into CASSFSGIRNTGELFF.

The gene calls are TRBV5-5 and TRBJ2-7; tentatively, D is TRBD1 (5 bases). The CDR3 loop spans 14 amino acids. Germline CDR1 SGHKS, CDR2 YYEKEE (reference sequence). V was clipped by 4 bases and J by 3 bases, with 14 bases between them. In nucleotides, the CDR3 is TGTGCCAGCAGCCCCCCAGGGCTAAACTACGAGCAGTACTTC. Protein product: CASSPPGLNYEQYF.

The CDR3 coding sequence is TGTGCCAGCAGTTTATCCGATGAATACGAGCAGTACTTC. Amino acid sequence: CASSLSDEYEQYF. The V and J genes are TRBV27 and TRBJ2-7; no clear D. The CDR3 is 13 amino acids. Germline V CDR1 and CDR2: MNHEY, SMNVEV (reference sequence). V shed 0 bases and J shed 4 bases, with 7 bases lying between them.

This clone was seen only a few times. The rearrangement links TRBV9 to TRBJ1-1; D gene uncertain. V was trimmed by 3 bases and J by 6 bases, leaving 6 bases between them. Germline CDR1 and CDR2: SGDLS and YYNGEE. The CDR3 has 11 residues. CDR3 residues: CASSAGSEAFF. As DNA, the CDR3 is TGTGCCAGCAGCGCCGGGTCTGAAGCTTTCTTT.